These T cell receptor beta chains were read from a single sample in a study of shared T cell receptors in the human thymus. The repertoire was sequenced with immunoSEQ multiplex PCR; TCRdb's copy has only in-frame clones and lacks some. The profile shows some 760,000 clones, 80% to 90% of them singletons. The sample was also reused in another study, on human thymus T cells.

Sequenced: thymocytes. All receptors derive from a girl under three years old with a congenital heart defect. Both conserved end residues are part of each CDR3. D genes are given only for firm matches. A row's size may be missing; if present it is once, few, many or a size class.

v_call,j_call,clone_size,d_call,cdr3_nt,cdr3_aa
TRBV28,TRBJ2-5,.,.,TGTGCCAGCAGTTTATGCGGCCCTAGAGGGACCCAGTACTTC,CASSLCGPRGTQYF
TRBV7-9,TRBJ1-1,.,.,TGTGCCAGCAGCTTACTCGGTGAAGCTTTCTTT,CASSLLGEAFF
TRBV30,TRBJ1-5,.,TRBD1,TGTGCCTGGGGACAGGGCGGTCAGCCCCAGCATTTT,CAWGQGGQPQHF
TRBV4-1,TRBJ1-2,.,.,TGCGCCAGCAGCCAAGATCACTTTTGTCGGACAGCCGTAGGGGGCTACACCTTC,CASSQDHFCRTAVGGYTF
TRBV12-5,TRBJ1-1,.,.,TGTGCTAGTGGAAAGACAGTTCCGCGAGTGAACACTGAAGCTTTCTTT,CASGKTVPRVNTEAFF
TRBV6-5,TRBJ1-2,.,.,TGTGCCAGCATGGGGCAAAATGGCTACACCTTC,CASMGQNGYTF
TRBV5-4,TRBJ2-1,.,TRBD2,TGTGCCAGCAGCAACCTAGCGGGGGAGGACAATGAGCAGTTCTTC,CASSNLAGEDNEQFF
TRBV7-2,TRBJ2-7,.,TRBD2,TGTGCCAGCAGCTTAGTCCTAGCGGTTTACTACGAGCAGTACTTC,CASSLVLAVYYEQYF
TRBV5-6,TRBJ2-7,.,.,TGTGCCAGCAGCTTGATGGTAGCTTGGTCCTACGAGCAGTACTTC,CASSLMVAWSYEQYF
TRBV28,TRBJ1-1,few,.,TGTGCCAGCAGTTTATGCGGGACAACGAACACTGAAGCTTTCTTT,CASSLCGTTNTEAFF
TRBV15,TRBJ2-3,.,.,TGTGCCACCAGCAGAGAAGGTGGGCGACTAGATAGCACAGATACGCAGTATTTT,CATSREGGRLDSTDTQYF
TRBV5-1,TRBJ1-6,.,TRBD1,TGCGCCAGCAGATCTCCTGGCGGACAGGGGTCTGATTCACCCCTCCACTTT,CASRSPGGQGSDSPLHF
TRBV25-1,TRBJ2-7,.,.,TGTGCCAGCAGTCCTACCGCTGGCGGGGTAAGAGGGGAGCAGTACTTC,CASSPTAGGVRGEQYF
TRBV5-5,TRBJ2-5,.,TRBD1,TGTGCCAGCAGCTTGTCCCAACGGGACAGATTCCGGCCAGAAGAGACCCAGTACTTC,CASSLSQRDRFRPEETQYF
TRBV6-5,TRBJ2-5,.,.,TGTGCCAGCCGGCGGTCCGGAGAGGTGGGAGAGACCCAGTACTTC,CASRRSGEVGETQYF
TRBV28,TRBJ1-2,.,TRBD1,TGTGCCAGCAGTTTCCGGGACAGGGGACTTCCACCTCCATTTAACTATGGCTACACCTTC,CASSFRDRGLPPPFNYGYTF
TRBV25-1,TRBJ2-7,.,.,TGTGCCAGCAGTGAATCTAGCCCCGGGTACGAGCAGTACTTC,CASSESSPGYEQYF
TRBV28,TRBJ1-6,.,.,TGTGCCAGCAGTTTAGGGAACGGAAGAGCGGCAAATTCCCCCCTCCACTTT,CASSLGNGRAANSPLHF
TRBV7-2,TRBJ2-7,.,.,TGTGCCAGCAGCTTAGCCACAGCATATTACGAGCAGTACTTC,CASSLATAYYEQYF
TRBV9,TRBJ2-7,.,TRBD1,TGTGCCAGCAGCGTAGTAGGACAGGGCTCCTACGAGCAGTACTTC,CASSVVGQGSYEQYF
TRBV30,TRBJ1-2,few,.,TGTGCCTGGAGTCTTTGGCAGGGGCCCTATGGCTACACCTTC,CAWSLWQGPYGYTF
TRBV19,TRBJ1-5,once,TRBD1,TGTGCCAGTAGACGGGAGGGACAGCCTAATCAGCCCCAGCATTTT,CASRREGQPNQPQHF
TRBV2,TRBJ2-2,.,.,TGTGCCAGCAGTGAAGCGCGGACTTGGACCGGGGAGCTGTTTTTT,CASSEARTWTGELFF
TRBV4-3,TRBJ2-1,.,.,TGCGCCAGCAGCCAAGATGGCCCGCGGCGACCGAATGAGCAGTTCTTC,CASSQDGPRRPNEQFF
TRBV7-2,TRBJ2-7,.,.,TGTGCCAGCAGCCGTCGACAGCACCTCGGCTACGAGCAGTACTTC,CASSRRQHLGYEQYF
TRBV6-6,TRBJ1-5,.,.,TGTGCCAGCAGTTACTGGTTGGACTATAGCAATCAGCCCCAGCATTTT,CASSYWLDYSNQPQHF
TRBV9,TRBJ1-3,.,.,TGTGCCAGCAGTGAACAGTCTCCTGGAAACACCATATATTTT,CASSEQSPGNTIYF
TRBV6-5,TRBJ2-2,.,TRBD1,TGTGCCAGCAGTTACTCGACAGGGGACGCCGGGGAGCTGTTTTTT,CASSYSTGDAGELFF
TRBV27,TRBJ2-7,few,.,TGTGCCAGCAGTTTAATGGGACTTGGACACGAGCAGTACTTC,CASSLMGLGHEQYF
TRBV12-5,TRBJ2-3,.,TRBD2,TGTGCTAGGAATAGCGGGGGTAAGGCAGATACGCAGTATTTT,CARNSGGKADTQYF
TRBV2,TRBJ2-1,once,TRBD1,TGTGCCAGCAGCGCGTCGGACAGGCCGGGACCCACCGCGAACAATGAGCAGTTCTTC,CASSASDRPGPTANNEQFF
TRBV5-6,TRBJ1-1,.,.,TGTGCCAGCAGGAGGATCGATACTGAAGCTTTCTTT,CASRRIDTEAFF
TRBV4-1,TRBJ2-7,.,.,TGCGCCAGCAGCCCGAATCTGATACTCTACTACGAGCAGTACTTC,CASSPNLILYYEQYF
TRBV29-1,TRBJ1-2,once,.,TGCAGCGTCGAAATGGGGGGGCTTAACTATGGCTACACCTTC,CSVEMGGLNYGYTF
TRBV7-6,TRBJ2-5,.,.,TGTGCCAGCAGCCCCTACCAAGAGACCCAGTACTTC,CASSPYQETQYF
TRBV29-1,TRBJ1-1,few,.,TGCAGCGACGAACTTCCCCGAGGGAAGACGGGAACTGAAGCTTTCTTT,CSDELPRGKTGTEAFF
TRBV2,TRBJ2-5,.,.,TGTGCCAGCAGCGAGGGGACACCCTTAATGACCCAGTACTTC,CASSEGTPLMTQYF
TRBV5-1,TRBJ2-7,.,.,TGCGCCACCGCAGCAGGGCCAGGCTACGAGCAGTACTTC,CATAAGPGYEQYF
TRBV4-3,TRBJ1-2,.,TRBD1,TGCGCCAGCAGCCAAGGCACCGGGACAGAGAATGGCTACACCTTC,CASSQGTGTENGYTF
TRBV15,TRBJ1-1,.,TRBD1,TGTGCCACCAGCAGAGATAGGCAGGGGGCGCTTGGTACTGAAGCTTTCTTT,CATSRDRQGALGTEAFF
TRBV6-5,TRBJ2-7,.,.,TGTGCCACCACAACCGTAAACTTACTATTCTACGAGCAGTACTTC,CATTTVNLLFYEQYF
TRBV5-1,TRBJ2-1,.,.,TGCGCCAGCAGCTCCGATCTTTCTCACAGGGCTCAAGCCCTCTACAATGAGCAGTTCTTC,CASSSDLSHRAQALYNEQFF
TRBV11-2,TRBJ2-7,.,TRBD2,TGTGCCAGCAGCTCCGGGACTAGGAGAGCCGAGCAGTACTTC,CASSSGTRRAEQYF
TRBV27,TRBJ1-1,.,.,TGTGCCAGCAGCCACCGGTATCTAAACACTGAAGCTTTCTTT,CASSHRYLNTEAFF
TRBV7-3,TRBJ2-7,.,.,TGTGCCAGCAGCTTGTCCCAGGGGGGCGAGCAGTACTTC,CASSLSQGGEQYF
TRBV11-2,TRBJ1-6,.,.,TGTGCCAGCCGGGACAAAGGAGAGGGTTCACCCCTCCACTTT,CASRDKGEGSPLHF